The clone carrying this TCR beta chain was detected ten times or more. Its antigen is not known. This CDR3 is built from 20 residues. The sample originates from a study of spatial heterogeneity in lung cancer. About the research overall: In cases with available follow-up PBMC samples, these were sequenced at a median of roughly two years after resection. Among detected sequences, beta-chain ones consistently exceeded alpha-chain ones in number. As counted in raw reads, each unique TCR and UMI combination appeared more than ten times on average. General observations from the study: TCRs found ubiquitously expanded in tumor appeared in blood more at resection than at follow-up.

MiXCR, run by TCRdb on the 5' RACE reads, gives a single entry per CDR3 protein. Among 25,000 or so distinct CDR3 sequences listed, 4.5% to 7.5% were seen once. Indicated time point: blood at routine non-recurrence follow-up after resection. Sequencing was performed on whole RNA extracted from tumor and nontumor lung tissue, or from frozen PBMC, and the material was left unsorted. Here the sequenced sample was PBMCs, taken at follow-up. This clonotype was sampled from a male donor with early-stage non-small cell lung cancer. The chain couples TRBV21-1 to TRBJ1-3; TRBD1, as called in the table, went unchecked against the DNA. TRBV21-1 corresponds to a pseudogene. In DNA form, the CDR3 reads TGTGCCAGCAGCGGACAGGGGGGACAGGGGCGCCCCCCACCTGGAAACACCATATATTTT. Translation: CASSGQGGQGRPPPGNTIYF.